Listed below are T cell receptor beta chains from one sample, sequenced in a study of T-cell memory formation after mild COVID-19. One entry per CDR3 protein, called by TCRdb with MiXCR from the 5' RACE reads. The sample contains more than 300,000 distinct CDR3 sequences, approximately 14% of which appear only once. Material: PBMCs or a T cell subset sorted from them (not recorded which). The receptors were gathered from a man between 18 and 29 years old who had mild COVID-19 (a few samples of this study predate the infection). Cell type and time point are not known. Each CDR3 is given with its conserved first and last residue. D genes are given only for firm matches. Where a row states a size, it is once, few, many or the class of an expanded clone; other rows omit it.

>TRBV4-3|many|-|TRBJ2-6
CASSQEGATTGANVLTF
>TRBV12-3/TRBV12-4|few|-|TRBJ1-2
CASSKNPNYGYTF
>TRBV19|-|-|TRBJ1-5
CASSIEGASNQPQHF
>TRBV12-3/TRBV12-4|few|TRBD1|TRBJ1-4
CASSLGQGGEKLFF
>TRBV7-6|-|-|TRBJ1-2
CASSLDRNGGYTF
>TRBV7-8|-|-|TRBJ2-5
CASSLGYDNSAGGTQYF
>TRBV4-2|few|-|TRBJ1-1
CASSQDRVGRVNTEAFF
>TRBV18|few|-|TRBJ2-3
CASSGAGYTDTQYF
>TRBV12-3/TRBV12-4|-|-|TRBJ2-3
CASTPSRGELSTDTQYF
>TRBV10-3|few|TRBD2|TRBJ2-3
CAIRSGPGGDTQYF
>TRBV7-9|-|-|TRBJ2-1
CASSPAGGTNEQFF
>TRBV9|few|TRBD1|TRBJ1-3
CASSPARGQISGNTIYF
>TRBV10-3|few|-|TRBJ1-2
CAMSEAGKDDYGYTF
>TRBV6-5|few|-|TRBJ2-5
CASSIVGGGETQYF
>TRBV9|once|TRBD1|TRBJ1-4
CASSPIRDRRRGREKLFF
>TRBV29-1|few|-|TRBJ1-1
CSVEDPSPNTEAFF
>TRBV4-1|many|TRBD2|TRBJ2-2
CASSLYSSGGGTGELFF
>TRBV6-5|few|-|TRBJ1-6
CASSPDRINSPLHF
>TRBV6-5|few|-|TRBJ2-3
CASSPWGTDTQYF
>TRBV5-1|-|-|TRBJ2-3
CATRAMYAGGPTDTQYF
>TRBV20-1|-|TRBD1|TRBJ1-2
CSARLGTGGDDYGYTF
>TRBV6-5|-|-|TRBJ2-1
CASSLAPQRNEQFF
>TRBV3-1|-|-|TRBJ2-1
CASSQFRGAGGQFF
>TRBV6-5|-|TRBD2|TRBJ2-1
CASSQLAGQHNEQFF
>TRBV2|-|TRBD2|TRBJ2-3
CASSELAGSTDTQYF
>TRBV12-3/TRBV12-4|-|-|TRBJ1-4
CASSLSLQGNEKLFF
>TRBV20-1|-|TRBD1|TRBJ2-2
CSARTGASGELFF
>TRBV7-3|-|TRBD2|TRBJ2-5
CASSKYSGEGTQYF
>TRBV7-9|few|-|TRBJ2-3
CASSSTIYLGTSTDTQYF
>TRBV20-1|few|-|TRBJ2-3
CSAPRGGGDTQYF
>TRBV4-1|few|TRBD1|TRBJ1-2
CASSHGTGAYGYTF
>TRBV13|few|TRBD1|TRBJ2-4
CASSQRGQGKNIQYF
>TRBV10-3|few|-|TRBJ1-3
CAISNGGTGNTIYF
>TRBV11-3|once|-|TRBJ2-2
CASSPRGGTGELFF
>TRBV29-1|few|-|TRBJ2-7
CSVEGTDDYEQYF
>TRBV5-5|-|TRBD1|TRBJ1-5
CASSEDREVDQPQHF
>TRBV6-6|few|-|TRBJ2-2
CASSYSLPGELFF
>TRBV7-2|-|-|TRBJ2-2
CASSTGPQTGELFF
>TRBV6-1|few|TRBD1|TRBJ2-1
CASSGGTANSYNEQFF
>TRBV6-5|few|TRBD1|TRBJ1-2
CASSWGQVSYGYTF
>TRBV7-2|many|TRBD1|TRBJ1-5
CASSNRTGVANQPQHF
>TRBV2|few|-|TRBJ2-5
CASSGGTSWMTQYF
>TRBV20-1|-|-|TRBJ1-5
CSARDLAVLHQPQHF
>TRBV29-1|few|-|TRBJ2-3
CSVVQRGNGDTQYF
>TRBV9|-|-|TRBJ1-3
CASSVEWVSGNTIYF
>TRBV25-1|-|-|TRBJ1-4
CASRTGGRLGGEKLFF
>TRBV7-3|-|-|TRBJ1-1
CASSYGAGTEAFF
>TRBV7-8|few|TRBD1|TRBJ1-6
CASSRTGVSPLHF
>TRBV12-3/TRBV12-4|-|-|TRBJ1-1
CASSRGGVTEAFF
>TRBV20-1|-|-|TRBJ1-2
CSATRGSNYGYTF